One sample yielded the 31 T cell receptor beta chains listed below, sequenced in a study of T cells in Graves' hyperthyroidism and ophthalmopathy (dated by TCRdb to between 2018 and 2021). Library preparation employed multiplex PCR. Sequencing relied on an Illumina HiSeq 2000. TCR beta CDR3 regions were amplified from RNA transcripts. For the first round of RT-PCR on the TCR CDR3, the HTBI primer set was used together with the Qiagen OneStep RT-PCR kit. TCRdb's own reprocessing of the public reads used fastp at Q25 and MiXCR and kept productive beta chains. Each record represents a unique CDR3 protein, reported with the most common genes and DNA among its rows. The sample yields roughly 170,000 distinct CDR3 sequences; approximately 17% were counted once. Clones ranked in the top ten supply roughly 29% of the sample. The specimen sequenced was blood. These TCRs come from a woman aged 45-65 years with Graves' hyperthyroidism.

This clonotype was recorded many times. The chain employs TRBV24-1 and TRBJ2-5; no clear D gene. Trimming cost V 1 base and J 2 bases, with 7 bases left between them. The V gene's germline CDR1 is KGHDR and CDR2 SFDVKD. The CDR3 runs to 14 residues. CDR3 sequence reads: CATSDLGSQETQYF. The CDR3 coding sequence is TGTGCCACCAGTGATTTAGGGTCTCAAGAGACCCAGTACTTC.

The J gene is TRBJ1-2, the V gene TRBV9; the D gene is possibly TRBD1 (6 bases). CDR3 size: 16 residues. Germline V gives CDR1 SGDLS, CDR2 YYNGEE. Trimming pared 3 bases from V and 5 bases from J, leaving 20 bases between. The CDR3 reads CASSAPGTGGAYGYTF. The DNA for the CDR3 is TGTGCCAGCAGCGCGCCGGGGACCGGGGGCGCGTATGGCTACACCTTC.

This clonotype occurred many times. This rearrangement joins TRBV7-9 to TRBJ1-2, with TRBD1 identical over 8 bases. J lost 6 bases, V lost 8 bases, and 8 bases had no gene match. CDR3 size: 13 residues. The V gene's germline CDR1 is SEHNR and CDR2 FQNEAQ (reference sequence). CDR3 in amino acids: CASGLTGAHGYTF. The CDR3, as DNA: TGTGCCAGCGGTCTGACAGGGGCTCATGGCTACACCTTC.

This clonotype has ten or more counts. This rearrangement joins TRBV6-1 to TRBJ1-2; TRBD1 matches 9 bases. This CDR3 contains 16 residues. V was pared by 8 bases and J by 3 bases, with 13 bases of the junction left unmatched. Germline V gives CDR1 MNHNS, CDR2 SASEGT. CDR3 in amino acids: CASVAGQGKFDYGYTF. CDR3 coding DNA: TGTGCCAGCGTAGCGGGACAGGGCAAATTCGACTATGGCTACACCTTC.

The sample holds a few counts of this clonotype. The rearrangement links TRBV6-2 or TRBV6-3 to TRBJ1-6; 7 positions agree with TRBD1. The CDR3 spans 14 residues. The germline V gene has CDR1 MNHEY and CDR2 SVGEGT. J gave up 7 bases and V 8 bases, and 8 bases lay outside the gene matches. The CDR3 nucleotides read TGTGCCAGCCGAGTGGGACAGACCAATTCACCCCTCCACTTT. Amino acids: CASRVGQTNSPLHF.

This clonotype was detected only a few times. The chain carries TRBV20-1 and TRBJ2-3, with D unclear. The CDR3 contains 14 residues. Trimming left V 1 base short and J 0 bases short, with 8 bases between. CDR1 is DFQATT, CDR2 SNEGSKA, per germline (reference sequence). The CDR3 spells CSARGGISTDTQYF. CDR3 nucleotides: TGCAGTGCTAGAGGGGGAATTAGCACAGATACGCAGTATTTT.

This clonotype was observed at least ten times. V is TRBV15 and J is TRBJ1-4, with D maybe TRBD1 (6 bases). The V end lost 0 bases, the J end lost 8 bases, and 13 bases lay between the germline ends. Germline CDR1 and CDR2: LNHNV and YYDKDF (reference sequence). This CDR3 is 15 amino acids long. The CDR3 DNA sequence: TGTGCCACCAGCAGAGATAGGACAGTGGGGGAAAAACTGTTTTTT. It yields the protein CATSRDRTVGEKLFF.

This clonotype was counted between two and nine times. V and J are TRBV12-3 or TRBV12-4 and TRBJ1-2, with 7 bases that match TRBD1. Trimming cost V 5 bases and J 1 base; bases outside gene matches: 4. The CDR3 runs 14 residues. In DNA, the CDR3 is TGTGCCAGCAGTCTGGACAGGATTAACTATGGCTACACCTTC. This translates into CASSLDRINYGYTF.

This clonotype came up many times. The chain is built from TRBV29-1 and TRBJ1-1; D unresolved. Trimming pared 6 bases from V and 1 base from J, leaving 6 bases between. This CDR3 is 11 amino acids long. Germline V gives CDR1 SQVTM, CDR2 ANQGSEA. The CDR3 coding sequence is TGCAGCGTGAGCCCGAACACTGAAGCTTTCTTT. It encodes CSVSPNTEAFF.

This clonotype was picked up many times. This chain uses TRBV14 with TRBJ1-2, with 8 bases aligning to TRBD1. The CDR3 runs 16 residues. Per germline, CDR1 SGHDN and CDR2 FVKESK. J was trimmed by 7 bases and V by 4 bases; bases with no gene match: 14. DNA for the CDR3: TGTGCCAGCAGCCCGTACGGGCCAGGGGGCCTGGGTGGCTACACCTTC. Translating gives CASSPYGPGGLGGYTF.

V usage is TRBV4-1 and J usage is TRBJ2-5; tentatively, D is TRBD1 (6 bases). Germline-derived CDR1 and CDR2 are MGHRA and YSYEKL. The CDR3 is 12 residues long. With 8 bases removed from V and 2 bases from J, the gap between germline ends came to 9 bases. CDR3 in DNA: TGCGCCAGCGGGGGCGTACAAGAGACCCAGTACTTC. Protein: CASGGVQETQYF.

This clonotype was observed many times. The chain uses TRBV10-1 and TRBJ2-5; D is perhaps TRBD1 or TRBD2 (5 bases each). This CDR3 is 15 amino acids long. The V gene lost 4 bases and the J gene lost 2 bases, with 14 bases spanning the gap. Germline CDR1 is WNHNN and CDR2 is SYGVQD (reference sequence). The CDR3 loop is CASSGRDGEQETQYF. The CDR3 DNA follows: TGCGCCAGCAGTGGCCGGGACGGCGAACAAGAGACCCAGTACTTC.

The chain employs TRBV28 and TRBJ2-7; unclear D gene. Germline CDR1 reads MDHEN; CDR2 reads SYDVKM. The CDR3 is 14 residues long. V gave up 2 bases and J gave up 6 bases, with 14 bases separating them. The CDR3 protein is CASSLARRRGEQYF. DNA of the CDR3: TGTGCCAGCAGTTTAGCCCGACGACGTGGCGAGCAGTACTTC.

This sequence joins TRBV19 and TRBJ1-1; TRBD1 is a possible D gene (6 bases). V lost 0 bases and J 11 bases, leaving 13 bases between the germline ends. Per germline, CDR1 LNHDA and CDR2 SQIVND (reference sequence). CDR3 size: 13 residues. This chain's CDR3 is CASSIDGQIEAFF. CDR3 in DNA: TGTGCCAGTAGTATAGATGGACAGATAGAGGCTTTCTTT. The complete variable domain, with remaining parts taken from reference TRBV19 and TRBJ1-1, reads DGGITQSPKYLFRKEGQNVTLSCEQNLNHDAMYWYRQDPGQGLRLIYYSQIVNDFQKGDIAEGYSVSREKKESFPLTVTSAQKNPTAFYLCASSIDGQIEAFFGQGTRLTVV.

This clonotype showed up just a few times. The rearrangement uses TRBV3-1 and TRBJ2-3, with D hard to call. The CDR3 runs to 13 residues. Trimming shortened V by 2 bases and J by 5 bases, and 8 bases separated the two germline ends. Per germline, CDR1 LGHDT and CDR2 YNNKEL (reference sequence). In DNA, the CDR3 is TGTGCCAGCAGCCAAAGGGCGAGAGATACGCAGTATTTT. This sequence encodes CASSQRARDTQYF.

This clonotype came up many times. The chain joins TRBV12-3 or TRBV12-4 to TRBJ2-1; 8 bases are a match to TRBD2. The CDR3 totals 14 residues. Trimming removed 6 bases from V and 0 bases from J; junction bases left unmatched: 1. CDR3 bases: TGTGCCAGCAGCCGGGGGGGCTCCTACAATGAGCAGTTCTTC. As protein: CASSRGGSYNEQFF.

This clonotype came up many times. This chain joins TRBV7-3 and TRBJ1-1, with D unresolved. V was clipped by 2 bases and J by 0 bases, with 13 bases between them. This CDR3 contains 16 residues. Germline CDR1 and CDR2: SGHTA and FQGTGA. The CDR3 bases are TGTGCCAGCAGCTTAGGTCCGGCTGGGGTGAACACTGAAGCTTTCTTT. It encodes CASSLGPAGVNTEAFF.

This clonotype was counted at least ten times. Germline is not matched at one junction end, which may reflect a read error. The rearrangement joins TRBV7-7 to TRBJ2-2; D possibly corresponds to TRBD1 (6 bases). CDR1 is SSHAT and CDR2 is FNYEAQ in the germline V gene (reference sequence). This CDR3 region has 14 residues. The CDR3 DNA follows: TGTGCTAGCAGCTTATCAGGGGAAGCCGGGGAGCTGTTTTTT. Protein sequence: CASSLSGEAGELFF.

The chain joins TRBV28 to TRBJ1-1, with 8 bases that match TRBD1. This CDR3 region has 15 residues. Unmatched junction bases numbered 11, after V lost 6 bases and J lost 5 bases. The V gene's germline CDR1 is MDHEN and CDR2 SYDVKM. Written as DNA, the CDR3 is TGTGCCAGCAGAGGAACGGGACAGGCAGAGACTGAAGCTTTCTTT. It yields the protein CASRGTGQAETEAFF.

This clonotype was counted ten times or more. V is TRBV7-2 and J is TRBJ2-1, with 8 bases matching TRBD2. Germline V gives CDR1 SGHTA, CDR2 FQGNSA. V dropped 4 bases and J dropped 3; count of bases not matched to a gene: 8. The CDR3 is 16 amino acids. The CDR3 here is CASSSAGTSGYNEQFF. The CDR3 coding sequence is TGTGCCAGCAGCTCAGCAGGGACTAGTGGCTACAATGAGCAGTTCTTC.

This clonotype was counted at least ten times. The chain joins TRBV5-6 to TRBJ2-3, with 9 bases fitting TRBD1. The CDR3 has 16 amino acids. Trimming cost V 3 bases and J 3 bases; bases outside gene matches: 8. Germline values: CDR1 SGHDT, CDR2 YYEEEE. CDR3 region: CASSYETGGATDTQYF. In nucleotides, the CDR3 is TGTGCCAGCAGCTACGAGACAGGGGGGGCGACAGATACGCAGTATTTT.

In this sample, this clonotype turned up many times. The rearrangement links TRBV20-1 to TRBJ1-1; D perhaps matches TRBD1 (5 bases). Deletions cut 2 bases from V and 1 base from J, with 8 bases between. Per the germline V gene, CDR1 is DFQATT and CDR2 is SNEGSKA (reference sequence). The CDR3 spans 13 residues. The CDR3 DNA reads TGCAGTGCTAGAAGGGGACCGAACACTGAAGCTTTCTTT. Translation: CSARRGPNTEAFF.

This clonotype was recorded a few times. The chain uses TRBV19 and TRBJ1-2; D gene uncertain. The CDR3 runs 13 residues. CDR1 is LNHDA and CDR2 is SQIVND in the germline V gene (reference sequence). V was shortened by 3 bases and J by 0 bases, with 5 bases between the two germline ends. In nucleotides, the CDR3 is TGTGCCAGTAGTATTGGGACTAACTATGGCTACACCTTC. It is translated as CASSIGTNYGYTF.

This clonotype was counted at least ten times. J is TRBJ1-2 and V is TRBV7-2, with TRBD1 matching over 8 bases. The V gene end was trimmed by 5 bases and the J gene end by 5 bases; junction bases not matched to a gene: 4. CDR1 and CDR2 (germline): SGHTA, FQGNSA. This CDR3 spans 13 amino acids. Written as DNA, the CDR3 is TGTGCCAGCAGCCAAGGACAGGGTTATGGCTACACCTTC. This encodes CASSQGQGYGYTF.

The chain links TRBV20-1 to TRBJ2-3; the match to TRBD1 covers 10 bases. This CDR3 contains 15 residues. The germline V gene has CDR1 DFQATT and CDR2 SNEGSKA (reference sequence). The CDR3 DNA reads as TGCAGCGCCAAACCCGGGACAGGGGACACAGATACGCAGTATTTT. As protein: CSAKPGTGDTDTQYF.

This clonotype was counted ten times or more. The chain uses TRBV18 and TRBJ1-2; no clear D. The CDR3 has 13 amino acids. The germline gives CDR1 KGHSH, CDR2 LQKENI. V gave up 1 base and J gave up 6 bases, with 9 bases separating them. CDR3 sequence (DNA): TGTGCCAGCTCACCACACCCCGGGGATGGCTACACCTTC. This sequence encodes CASSPHPGDGYTF.

This clonotype has a count of ten or more. The chain has TRBV7-6 and TRBJ1-6; 8 bases align to TRBD1. This CDR3 contains 16 residues. V lost 1 base to trimming and J lost 14 bases; unmatched junction nucleotides: 13. Per the germline V gene, CDR1 is SGHVS and CDR2 is FNYEAQ. The CDR3 here is CASSLDPGTGPLALHF. CDR3 DNA: TGTGCCAGCAGCTTAGATCCCGGGACAGGTCCTTTGGCCCTCCACTTT.

The gene calls are TRBV19 and TRBJ1-1; D perhaps matches TRBD1 (6 bases). The ends were cut back, 6 bases at V and 5 bases at J, with 10 bases in the middle. From germline, CDR1 is LNHDA and CDR2 SQIVND (reference sequence). The CDR3 length is 12 residues. The CDR3 bases are TGTGCCAGTAGCACCGGACAGACTGAAGCTTTCTTT. It codes for CASSTGQTEAFF. Full variable domain (outside the CDR3, taken from reference TRBV19 and TRBJ1-1): DGGITQSPKYLFRKEGQNVTLSCEQNLNHDAMYWYRQDPGQGLRLIYYSQIVNDFQKGDIAEGYSVSREKKESFPLTVTSAQKNPTAFYLCASSTGQTEAFFGQGTRLTVV.

V and J are TRBV20-1 and TRBJ2-1; D remains ambiguous. Per germline, CDR1 DFQATT and CDR2 SNEGSKA (reference sequence). CDR3 size: 12 residues. The V gene lost 3 bases and the J gene lost 4 bases, with 7 bases spanning the gap. CDR3 coding DNA: TGCAGTGCTAGTCCGAGATACAATGAGCAGTTCTTC. Translated: CSASPRYNEQFF.

This clonotype was seen repeatedly, ten times or more. The genes are TRBV9 and TRBJ1-6, with D tentatively TRBD1 (6 bases). Germline values: CDR1 SGDLS, CDR2 YYNGEE. V shed 3 bases and J shed 13 bases, with 23 bases lying between them. This CDR3 comprises 16 residues. The CDR3 region has the DNA TGTGCCAGCAGCGGGGGAGGGGGGGGAGCTGATGTTCCCCTCCACTTT. Its protein product is CASSGGGGGADVPLHF.

This clonotype has at least ten counts. This chain's CDR3 is CATSDLGEQFF. The CDR3 region has the DNA TGTGCCACCAGTGATCTCGGTGAGCAGTTCTTC. This chain uses TRBV24-1 with TRBJ2-1; D ambiguous. CDR1 and CDR2 from the germline V gene are KGHDR and SFDVKD. The CDR3 runs to 11 residues. V lost 3 bases and J lost 9, with 5 bases in between.